This T cell receptor (beta chain) was sequenced for a study of beta chain features in type 1 diabetes. The overall study: All samples together contributed 107,917,701 sorted cells for examination. Regarding the study as a whole: Shortening that was moderate but significant affected the TCRB CDR3s of Type 1 diabetes patients in all four CD4+ subsets. More deletions and fewer insertions at VDJ junctions were found in patients with type 1 diabetes.

This clone was observed a handful of times. Its cognate antigen is unknown. Since all of the isolated RNA was reverse transcribed, expressed TCRB transcripts were what got sequenced. TCRdb keeps only in-frame clones here, not all; method: immunoSEQ multiplex PCR. The sample lists about 710,000 clones, 11% to 15% occurring once. All of the sorted populations showed purity greater than 95%. The TCR sequence derives from a man between 18 and 35 years old with type 1 diabetes. Sequencing used naive CD4+ T cells from blood.

The CDR3 region has the DNA TGTGCCAGCATGGCGTTCTACAATGAGCAGTTCTTC. This gives the protein CASMAFYNEQFF. The rearrangement uses TRBV6-5 and TRBJ2-1; the D is unclear. Germline V CDR1 and CDR2: MNHEY, SVGAGI. V was cut by 7 bases and J by 3 bases, with 7 bases left in between. This CDR3 has 12 amino acids.